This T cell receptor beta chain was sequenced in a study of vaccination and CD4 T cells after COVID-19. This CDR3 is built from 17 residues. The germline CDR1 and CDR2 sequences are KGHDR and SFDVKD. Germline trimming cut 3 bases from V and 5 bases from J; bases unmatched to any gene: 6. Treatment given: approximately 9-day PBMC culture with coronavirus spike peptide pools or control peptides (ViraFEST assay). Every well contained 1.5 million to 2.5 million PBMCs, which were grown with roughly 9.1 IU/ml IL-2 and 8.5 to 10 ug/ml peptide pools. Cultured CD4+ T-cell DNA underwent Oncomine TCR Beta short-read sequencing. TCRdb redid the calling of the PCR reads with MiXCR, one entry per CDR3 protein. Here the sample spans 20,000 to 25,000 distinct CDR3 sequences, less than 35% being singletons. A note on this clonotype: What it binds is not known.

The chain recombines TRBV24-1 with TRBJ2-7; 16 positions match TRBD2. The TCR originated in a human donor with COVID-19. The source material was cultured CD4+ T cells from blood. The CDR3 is CATSDPGLAGGPNEQYF. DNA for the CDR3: TGTGCCACCAGTGATCCGGGACTAGCGGGGGGGCCCAACGAGCAGTACTTC.